The rows below give T cell receptor beta chains drawn from one sample of a study of blood T cell repertoires in COVID-19. Only in-frame clones appear in the TCRdb table, and some are missing; sequencing was by immunoSEQ multiplex PCR. Of 200,000 to 250,000 clones in the sample, 70% to 90% were seen once. Sequencing was carried out using PBMCs or T cells enriched from blood (not recorded which). The receptors derive from a woman aged 45-60 years in a cohort exposed to, infected with or recovered from COVID-19 (not recorded which). Each CDR3 is given with its conserved first and last residue. The D gene is left open where the match is weak. Size tells how often a clone was seen (once, few, many) or the class of an expanded clone, and some rows leave it out.

clone_size	d_call	v_call	j_call	cdr3_aa	cdr3_nt
NA	TRBD1	TRBV19	TRBJ1-2	CASSFPGTGGSHGYTF	TGTGCCAGTAGTTTCCCCGGGACAGGGGGCTCTCATGGCTACACCTTC
NA	TRBD1	TRBV10-3	TRBJ1-2	CAISSRDRGQYGYTF	TGTGCCATCAGTTCCCGGGACAGGGGGCAATATGGCTACACCTTC
NA	NA	TRBV24-1	TRBJ2-7	CATSGSGGEAYEQYF	TGTGCCACCAGTGGGTCCGGAGGGGAGGCCTACGAGCAGTACTTC
NA	NA	TRBV18	TRBJ2-1	CASSQDLYNEQFF	TGTGCCAGCTCACAGGACTTGTACAATGAGCAGTTCTTC
NA	NA	TRBV6-5	TRBJ2-3	CASSRRLSTDTQYF	TGTGCCAGCAGCCGCAGACTGAGCACAGATACGCAGTATTTT
NA	NA	TRBV12-3/TRBV12-4	TRBJ1-2	CASSSTGPYGYTF	TGTGCTAGCAGCTCAACAGGACCCTATGGCTACACCTTC
NA	TRBD1	TRBV6-4	TRBJ1-2	CASRTEQGSSGGYTF	TGTGCCAGCAGGACAGAACAGGGGTCGAGCGGCGGCTACACCTTC
NA	TRBD1	TRBV24-1	TRBJ1-1	CATSDCDRGLNTEAFF	TGTGCCACCAGTGATTGTGACAGGGGGCTGAACACTGAAGCTTTCTTT
NA	TRBD2	TRBV4-1	TRBJ2-1	CASRPDGLAGFVPYNEQFF	TGCGCCAGCAGACCAGACGGACTAGCGGGATTTGTACCCTACAATGAGCAGTTCTTC
few	NA	TRBV12-5	TRBJ2-3	CASGSLQGDTQYF	TGTGCTAGTGGTTCATTACAGGGAGATACGCAGTATTTT
NA	NA	TRBV7-8	TRBJ2-7	CASSLAPSRYNSYEQYF	TGTGCCAGCAGCTTAGCGCCTAGCCGATACAACTCCTACGAGCAGTACTTC
NA	TRBD1	TRBV5-4	TRBJ2-3	CASSLLGTVFDTQYF	TGTGCCAGCAGCTTGTTGGGGACAGTCTTCGATACGCAGTATTTT
NA	NA	TRBV9	TRBJ2-5	CASGRGQETQYF	TGTGCCAGCGGGCGGGGTCAAGAGACCCAGTACTTC
NA	NA	TRBV18	TRBJ2-7	CASSPRQGGPYEQYF	TGTGCCAGCTCACCACGGCAGGGGGGACCCTACGAGCAGTACTTC
NA	NA	TRBV2	TRBJ1-5	CASSWEINQPQHF	TGTGCCAGCAGTTGGGAGATCAATCAGCCCCAGCATTTT
NA	NA	TRBV2	TRBJ1-3	CASNEGRASGNTIYF	TGTGCCAGCAATGAGGGCAGAGCCTCTGGAAACACCATATATTTT
NA	NA	TRBV5-1	TRBJ1-6	CASSPNRVFNSPLHF	TGCGCCAGCAGCCCTAACAGGGTTTTTAATTCACCCCTCCACTTT
NA	TRBD1	TRBV3-1/TRBV3-2	TRBJ1-6	CASSLGQANSPLHF	TGTGCCAGCAGCCTCGGACAGGCTAATTCACCCCTCCACTTT
NA	NA	TRBV18	TRBJ2-1	CASSPSRLSSYNEQFF	TGTGCCAGCTCACCATCCCGGTTAAGCTCCTACAATGAGCAGTTCTTC
NA	TRBD1	TRBV2	TRBJ2-7	CASSEGTGSYEQYF	TGTGCCAGCAGTGAGGGGACAGGCTCCTACGAGCAGTACTTC
NA	NA	TRBV19	TRBJ2-5	CASTDRGMEETQYF	TGTGCCAGTACGGATCGGGGGATGGAGGAGACCCAGTACTTC
NA	NA	TRBV30	TRBJ2-3	CAWRSRFQGKDTQYF	TGTGCCTGGAGATCCCGATTTCAGGGCAAGGATACGCAGTATTTT
NA	NA	TRBV20-1	TRBJ2-7	CSARTQYEQYF	TGCAGTGCTAGGACACAATACGAGCAGTACTTC
NA	NA	TRBV7-8	TRBJ2-1	CASSLAQGDTYNEQFF	TGTGCCAGCAGCTTAGCGCAAGGGGATACTTACAATGAGCAGTTCTTC
few	TRBD2	TRBV4-2	TRBJ2-5	CASSQGNGLAGILETQYF	TGTGCCAGCAGCCAAGGGAATGGACTAGCGGGGATACTCGAGACCCAGTACTTC
NA	TRBD1	TRBV29-1	TRBJ1-6	CSAGQGEDSPLHF	TGCAGCGCCGGACAGGGGGAAGATTCACCCCTCCACTTT
NA	NA	TRBV7-9	TRBJ1-1	CASSLGGLFAEAFF	TGTGCCAGCAGCTTAGGGGGACTGTTTGCGGAAGCTTTCTTT
NA	TRBD1	TRBV7-3	TRBJ2-1	CASSYLGQGAYNEQFF	TGTGCCAGCAGCTACCTCGGACAGGGGGCCTACAATGAGCAGTTCTTC
NA	NA	TRBV5-1	TRBJ1-3	CASSSEVGTSGNTIYF	TGCGCCAGCAGCTCGGAGGTGGGCACCTCTGGAAACACCATATATTTT
NA	TRBD1	TRBV5-8	TRBJ1-5	CASSRGTDYNQPQHF	TGTGCCAGCAGCCGCGGGACAGACTACAATCAGCCCCAGCATTTT
NA	NA	TRBV18	TRBJ1-1	CASSPLRNTEAFF	TGTGCCAGCTCACCACTTCGGAACACTGAAGCTTTCTTT
NA	NA	TRBV4-2	TRBJ1-1	CASSQEGRGTEAFF	TGTGCCAGCAGCCAAGAGGGCCGGGGCACTGAAGCTTTCTTT
NA	NA	TRBV6-1	TRBJ1-2	CASSEAGKYGYTF	TGTGCCAGCAGTGAGGCAGGGAAATATGGCTACACCTTC
NA	NA	TRBV2	TRBJ1-5	CASSEARGASNQPQHF	TGTGCCAGCAGTGAAGCGCGCGGGGCCTCGAATCAGCCCCAGCATTTT
NA	NA	TRBV6-5	TRBJ1-1	CASTKPGNTEAFF	TGTGCCAGCACCAAACCCGGGAACACTGAAGCTTTCTTT
NA	NA	TRBV27	TRBJ1-6	CANTSRFGILHF	TGTGCCAACACTAGCCGATTTGGGATCCTCCACTTT
NA	NA	TRBV9	TRBJ2-3	CASSVEPSTDTQYF	TGTGCCAGCAGCGTAGAGCCTAGCACAGATACGCAGTATTTT
NA	TRBD2	TRBV2	TRBJ2-1	CASSALAGASNEQFF	TGTGCCAGCAGTGCACTAGCGGGGGCGAGCAATGAGCAGTTCTTC
once	TRBD2	TRBV10-3	TRBJ2-3	CAISEPASGGRPRDTQYF	TGTGCCATCAGTGAGCCGGCTAGCGGGGGCCGTCCCCGAGATACGCAGTATTTT
NA	NA	TRBV18	TRBJ1-1	CASSHADRKNTEAFF	TGTGCCAGCTCACATGCCGACAGGAAGAACACTGAAGCTTTCTTT
once	NA	TRBV2	TRBJ1-2	CASSNGYRAQGYTF	TGTGCCAGCAGCAACGGCTACAGGGCTCAGGGCTACACCTTC
NA	NA	TRBV7-3	TRBJ2-7	CASSPTPGALKDEQYF	TGTGCCAGCAGCCCCACCCCAGGGGCCCTCAAGGACGAGCAGTACTTC
once	NA	TRBV7-8	TRBJ2-7	CASSPDRFYEQYF	TGTGCCAGCAGCCCGGACAGATTCTACGAGCAGTACTTC
NA	NA	TRBV2	TRBJ1-2	CASSVQQAANYGYTF	TGTGCCAGCAGTGTGCAACAGGCCGCCAACTATGGCTACACCTTC
NA	TRBD1	TRBV7-2	TRBJ2-1	CASSLGGTGNNEQFF	TGTGCCAGCAGCTTAGGTGGGACAGGGAACAATGAGCAGTTCTTC
NA	TRBD2	TRBV5-1	TRBJ2-7	CASSRSPTSGGTNYEQYF	TGCGCCAGCAGCCGAAGCCCAACTAGCGGGGGGACAAACTACGAGCAGTACTTC